One sample yielded the 24 T cell receptor beta chains listed below, sequenced in a study of human T cells and chemical hapten exposure. Documented time point: patch test 2, 6 weeks after DPC sensitization. The treatment denotes: therapeutic diphenylcyclopropenone sensitization with weekly scalp DPC. MiXCR, applied by TCRdb to the RACE reads, yields one record per CDR3 protein. There are roughly 120,000 distinct CDR3 sequences in the sample; roughly a tenth occur only once, and 3.1% lies in the top ten. Sequencing used whole blood, obtained in connection with sensitization to the hapten diphenylcyclopropenone (DPC). These receptors were taken from a woman in her 40s with alopecia areata. Some clones in this sample may be carry-over from other donors' samples.

In its sample, this clonotype was seen a few times. The rearrangement joins TRBV6-6 to TRBJ1-5; TRBD1 agrees at 8 bases. The length of the CDR3 is 13 residues. Per germline, CDR1 MNHNY and CDR2 SVGAGI (reference sequence). Germline trimming cut 8 bases from V and 4 bases from J; bases unmatched to any gene: 4. The CDR3 nucleotides are TGTGCCAGCTGCCGACAGGGGAATCAGCCCCAGCATTTT. Protein sequence: CASCRQGNQPQHF.

The chain employs TRBV20-1 and TRBJ2-2; D is uncertain. This CDR3 spans 13 amino acids. Germline lookup yields CDR1 DFQATT and CDR2 SNEGSKA (reference sequence). V lost 5 bases and J 7 bases, leaving 14 bases between the germline ends. DNA of the CDR3: TGCAGTGCTCCCCCTTGGGGTAGCGGGGAGCTGTTTTTT. It encodes CSAPPWGSGELFF.

This clonotype was picked up many times. The V and J genes are TRBV4-1 and TRBJ1-5; D is ambiguous. V was pared by 4 bases and J by 7 bases, with 14 bases between. The germline CDR1 and CDR2 sequences are MGHRA and YSYEKL. There are 14 residues in the CDR3. CDR3 region: CASSPFGVDQPQHF. DNA of the CDR3: TGCGCCAGCAGCCCTTTTGGCGTAGACCAGCCCCAGCATTTT.

This clonotype has at least ten counts. The chain couples TRBV4-2 to TRBJ1-5; TRBD1 might be the D (6 bases). Between the trimmed V and J ends, which lost 4 bases and 5 bases, there was a span of 18 bases. The CDR3 length is 16 residues. Looked up from germline, CDR1 is LGHNA and CDR2 is YNFKEQ. CDR3 residues: CASSPLGGGIDQPQHF. CDR3 DNA: TGTGCCAGCAGCCCCCTCGGTGGGGGCATCGATCAGCCCCAGCATTTT.

The chain combines TRBV6-5 with TRBJ2-4; tentative D call: TRBD2 (7 bases). The CDR3 covers 15 residues. Germline CDR1 is MNHEY and CDR2 is SVGAGI. Trimming removed 6 bases at V and 7 bases at J, with 19 bases between. As DNA, the CDR3 is TGTGCCAGCAGCCTGGGAGGGGGAGTCGGGAACATTCAGTACTTC. Translation: CASSLGGGVGNIQYF.

This clonotype was counted a few times. The chain links TRBV7-2 to TRBJ1-5; D unclear. This CDR3 comprises 15 residues. V lost 2 bases, J lost 1 base, and 9 bases lay in between. The germline gives CDR1 SGHTA, CDR2 FQGNSA. The CDR3 protein is CASSLFVDSNQPQHF. In DNA form, the CDR3 reads TGTGCCAGCAGCTTATTCGTGGACAGCAATCAGCCCCAGCATTTT.

This clonotype has only a few counts. This chain joins TRBV20-1 and TRBJ1-6; D is uncertain. V lost 5 bases and J lost 2, with 10 bases in between. Germline V lookup: CDR1 DFQATT, CDR2 SNEGSKA (reference sequence). The CDR3 covers 14 residues. The CDR3 region has the DNA TGCAGTGCTCTCGAAGCGGCCTATAATTCACCCCTCCACTTT. Protein: CSALEAAYNSPLHF.

As DNA, the CDR3 is TGCAGCGTTTGGGGGACACCGAACACCGGGGAGCTGTTTTTT. It is translated as CSVWGTPNTGELFF. V usage is TRBV29-1 and J usage is TRBJ2-2; D may be TRBD1 (6 bases). The CDR3 is 14 residues long. Germline V lookup: CDR1 SQVTM, CDR2 ANQGSEA. V dropped 5 bases and J dropped 0 bases, with 10 bases sitting between them.

This clonotype occurred many times. The genes are TRBV7-2 and TRBJ2-5; 9 nucleotides match TRBD2. This CDR3 is built from 14 residues. V lost 1 base and J lost 9; bases outside the gene matches: 6. Germline assignment: CDR1 SGHTA and CDR2 FQGNSA. The chain's CDR3 is CASSLEQRGEAQYF. The CDR3, as DNA: TGTGCCAGCAGCTTAGAGCAGCGGGGGGAGGCCCAGTACTTC.

J is TRBJ2-7 and V is TRBV18, with D possibly TRBD2 on 6 matching bases. The V gene lost 3 bases and the J gene lost 5 bases, with 8 bases spanning the gap. This CDR3 has 12 amino acids. Germline CDR1 and CDR2: KGHSH and LQKENI. CDR3 DNA sequence: TGTGCCAGCTCACCGGAGGGAAACGAGCAGTACTTC. Its translation is CASSPEGNEQYF. Variable domain in full (rest from reference TRBV18 and TRBJ2-7): NAGVMQNPRHLVRRRGQEARLRCSPMKGHSHVYWYRQLPEEGLKFMVYLQKENIIDESGMPKERFSAEFPKEGPSILRIQQVVRGDSAAYFCASSPEGNEQYFGPGTRLTVT.

In regard to this clonotype: This may arise from a read error, as a much more abundant clone is one base away. The genes are TRBV7-6 and TRBJ1-5; D perhaps matches TRBD1 (5 bases). V dropped 4 bases and J dropped 0 bases, with 16 bases sitting between them. In germline, CDR1 is SGHVS, CDR2 FNYEAQ. The CDR3 spans 17 residues. The CDR3, as DNA: TGTGCCAGCAGCTCGAGGGGCAGAACTTATAGCAATCAGCCCCAGCATTTT. This sequence encodes CASSSRGRTYSNQPQHF.

In this sample, this clonotype turned up a few times. The J gene is TRBJ2-5, the V gene TRBV29-1; no definite D call. Germline-derived CDR1 and CDR2 are SQVTM and ANQGSEA. The CDR3 is made up of 12 amino acids. Trimming removed 7 bases from V and 2 bases from J, with 11 bases in between. CDR3 in DNA: TGCAGCGCCCAGGTGGGTCAAGAGACCCAGTACTTC. Translation: CSAQVGQETQYF.

The CDR3: CSAREWAGGEREKLFF. The CDR3 nucleotides are TGCAGTGCTAGAGAATGGGCGGGGGGCGAACGAGAAAAACTGTTTTTT. The chain employs TRBV20-1 and TRBJ1-4; weak D call: TRBD1 (6 bases). Trimming took off 0 bases at V and 8 bases at J, with 19 bases between the two ends. Germline lookup yields CDR1 DFQATT and CDR2 SNEGSKA (reference sequence). The CDR3 runs to 16 residues.

There are a few counts of this clonotype. The rearrangement links TRBV4-1 to TRBJ1-1, with D unresolved. Per the germline V gene, CDR1 is MGHRA and CDR2 is YSYEKL. This CDR3 comprises 14 residues. Between the trimmed V and J ends, which lost 3 bases and 1 base, there was a span of 9 bases. The CDR3 spells CASSQELTNTEAFF. The CDR3 coding sequence is TGCGCCAGCAGCCAGGAGTTAACGAACACTGAAGCTTTCTTT.

This sequence joins TRBV7-2 and TRBJ1-1; D call uncertain. V was clipped by 4 bases and J by 11 bases, with 14 bases between them. Per germline, CDR1 SGHTA and CDR2 FQGNSA. The CDR3 runs to 12 residues. The CDR3 DNA is TGTGCCAGCAGCTCGGGCGGCCCCGGCGCTTTCTTT. It yields the protein CASSSGGPGAFF. Combining the CDR3 with reference TRBV7-2 and TRBJ1-1 gives the whole variable domain GAGVSQSPSNKVTEKGKDVELRCDPISGHTALYWYRQSLGQGLEFLIYFQGNSAPDKSGLPSDRFSAERTGGSVSTLTIQRTQQEDSAVYLCASSSGGPGAFFGQGTRLTVV.

The chain employs TRBV10-3 and TRBJ2-7, with 13 positions matching TRBD2. The CDR3 runs 15 residues. The junction had 4 bases not matched to a gene; V was cut back by 6 bases and J by 2 bases. Germline CDR1 and CDR2: ENHRY and SYGVKD. This CDR3 reads CAIRTGTSGTYEQYF. For the CDR3, the DNA is TGTGCCATCAGAACCGGGACTAGCGGGACCTACGAGCAGTACTTC.

In this sample, this clonotype turned up many times. The rearrangement links TRBV11-2 to TRBJ2-6; D is unclear. The CDR3 loop spans 17 amino acids. V gave up 1 base and J gave up 0 bases, with 10 bases separating them. From germline, CDR1 is SGHAT and CDR2 FQNNGV. The CDR3 loop is CASSLGLLSSGANVLTF. The CDR3, as DNA: TGTGCCAGCAGCTTAGGATTGCTGAGCTCTGGGGCCAACGTCCTGACTTTC. Drawing the rest from reference TRBV11-2 and TRBJ2-6, the complete variable domain is EAGVAQSPRYKIIEKRQSVAFWCNPISGHATLYWYQQILGQGPKLLIQFQNNGVVDDSQLPKDRFSAERLKGVDSTLKIQPAKLEDSAVYLCASSLGLLSSGANVLTFGAGSRLTVL.

The chain combines TRBV9 with TRBJ1-3, with D tentatively TRBD1 (5 bases). The germline V gene has CDR1 SGDLS and CDR2 YYNGEE. This CDR3 region has 14 residues. V lost 4 bases, J lost 8 bases, and 16 bases lay in between. The CDR3, as DNA: TGTGCCAGCAGCTTAGGGGCCCCGGGAGACACCATATATTTT. Amino acid sequence: CASSLGAPGDTIYF.

This clonotype was seen repeatedly, ten times or more. The chain combines TRBV7-9 with TRBJ1-2; the match to TRBD1 covers 9 bases. Trimming took 3 bases from V and 7 from J; bases not matched to a gene: 9. CDR3 length: 15 amino acids. Germline CDR1 and CDR2: SEHNR and FQNEAQ (reference sequence). Here the CDR3 DNA reads TGTGCCAGCAGCTTTGGTGGACAGGGGTCCGGTGGCTACACCTTC. Protein: CASSFGGQGSGGYTF. Full variable domain (missing parts from reference TRBV7-9 and TRBJ1-2): DTGVSQNPRHKITKRGQNVTFRCDPISEHNRLYWYRQTLGQGPEFLTYFQNEAQLEKSRLLSDRFSAERPKGSFSTLEIQRTEQGDSAMYLCASSFGGQGSGGYTFGSGTRLTVV.

The V call is TRBV28, the J call TRBJ2-3; the D is unclear. Germline assignment: CDR1 MDHEN and CDR2 SYDVKM. CDR3 length equals 13 residues. Trimming cost V 7 bases and J 0 bases, with 8 bases left between them. CDR3 residues: CASNWASTDTQYF. CDR3 DNA: TGTGCCAGCAATTGGGCCAGCACAGATACGCAGTATTTT.

The V call is TRBV11-1, the J call TRBJ2-1; 8 bases are a match to TRBD2. The CDR3 is 17 amino acids. Germline-derived CDR1 and CDR2 are SGHAT and FQDESV (reference sequence). J lost 8 bases, V lost 0 bases, and 12 bases had no gene match. The CDR3, as DNA: TGTGCCAGCAGCTTAGCCCCCCCGGGGGGGAGTAGGGATGAGCAGTTCTTC. It is translated as CASSLAPPGGSRDEQFF.

There are many counts of this clonotype. The gene calls are TRBV11-3 and TRBJ1-1; 7 nucleotides align to TRBD1. Germline V gives CDR1 SGHNT, CDR2 YENEEA. After removal of 5 bases from V and 3 bases from J, the junction contained 3 bases not matched to a gene. There are 13 residues in the CDR3. Here the CDR3 reads CASSPQGHTEAFF. DNA of the CDR3: TGTGCCAGCAGCCCACAGGGGCACACTGAAGCTTTCTTT.

In its sample, this clonotype was seen many times. The chain links TRBV4-1 to TRBJ2-1, with 13 nucleotides matching TRBD2. Per germline, CDR1 MGHRA and CDR2 YSYEKL. Trimming took 2 bases from V and 8 from J; bases not matched to a gene: 6. The CDR3 totals 16 residues. The CDR3 DNA reads TGCGCCAGCAGCCAAAGGAAGACTAGCGGGGGGTATGAGCAGTTCTTC. It codes for CASSQRKTSGGYEQFF.

This clonotype has only a few counts. The chain joins TRBV7-6 to TRBJ2-1; tentatively, D is TRBD2 (5 bases). Trimming removed 5 bases from V and 0 bases from J, with 14 bases in between. This CDR3 contains 16 residues. Per the germline V gene, CDR1 is SGHVS and CDR2 is FNYEAQ. Written as DNA, the CDR3 is TGTGCCAGCAGCCCCCCCGGGGTCATCTCCTACAATGAGCAGTTCTTC. Protein: CASSPPGVISYNEQFF.